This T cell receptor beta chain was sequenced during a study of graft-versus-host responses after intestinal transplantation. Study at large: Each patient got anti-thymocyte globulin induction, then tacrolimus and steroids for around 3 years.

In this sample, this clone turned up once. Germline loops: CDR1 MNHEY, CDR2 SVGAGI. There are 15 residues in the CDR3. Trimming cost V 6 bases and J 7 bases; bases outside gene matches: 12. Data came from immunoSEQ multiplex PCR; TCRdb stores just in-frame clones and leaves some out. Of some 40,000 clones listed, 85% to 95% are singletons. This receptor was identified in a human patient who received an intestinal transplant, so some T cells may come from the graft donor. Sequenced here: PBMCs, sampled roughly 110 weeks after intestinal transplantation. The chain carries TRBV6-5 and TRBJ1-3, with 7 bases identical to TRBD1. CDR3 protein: CASSRDRAIRNTIYF. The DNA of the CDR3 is TGTGCCAGCAGCCGCGACAGGGCAATCAGGAACACCATATATTTT.